What follows are 2 T cell receptor beta chains derived from one specimen sequenced in a study of PD-1 blockade in classical Hodgkin lymphoma. The sample's time point: cycle 4 day 1 (C4D1), after less than seven weeks of nivolumab. Every patient relapsed after autologous stem cell transplantation, and brentuximab vedotin exposure varied. Sequencing was performed with immunoSEQ multiplex PCR; in TCRdb, only in-frame clones are kept and a portion is missing. Seen here are about 19,000 clones, more than 65% observed once, and the top ten hold around 20%. The sample consisted of peripheral blood mononuclear cells (PBMCs), taken before the fourth cycle of nivolumab. The receptor source for this set is a human donor with classical Hodgkin lymphoma.

For this clone: One junction end disagrees with the germline gene, perhaps due to a read error. The V and J genes are TRBV5-4 and TRBJ1-1, with TRBD1 as a possible D gene (5 bases). Germline lookup yields CDR1 SGHNT and CDR2 YYREEE (reference sequence). The CDR3 contains 14 residues. The CDR3 DNA reads TGCGCCAGCAGCCAACTTTCTGGGCAGGGCGGGTCTTTCTTT. This sequence encodes CASSQLSGQGGSFF.

The chain recombines TRBV4-3 with TRBJ2-2; 16 positions match TRBD2. The CDR3 runs 20 residues. Trimming removed 2 bases from V and 1 base from J; junction bases left unmatched: 7. The germline V gene has CDR1 LGHNA and CDR2 YSLEER. CDR3 in amino acids: CASSQTPGLAGGLNTGELFF. The CDR3 DNA reads TGCGCCAGCAGCCAAACACCGGGACTAGCGGGGGGGCTGAACACCGGGGAGCTGTTTTTT.